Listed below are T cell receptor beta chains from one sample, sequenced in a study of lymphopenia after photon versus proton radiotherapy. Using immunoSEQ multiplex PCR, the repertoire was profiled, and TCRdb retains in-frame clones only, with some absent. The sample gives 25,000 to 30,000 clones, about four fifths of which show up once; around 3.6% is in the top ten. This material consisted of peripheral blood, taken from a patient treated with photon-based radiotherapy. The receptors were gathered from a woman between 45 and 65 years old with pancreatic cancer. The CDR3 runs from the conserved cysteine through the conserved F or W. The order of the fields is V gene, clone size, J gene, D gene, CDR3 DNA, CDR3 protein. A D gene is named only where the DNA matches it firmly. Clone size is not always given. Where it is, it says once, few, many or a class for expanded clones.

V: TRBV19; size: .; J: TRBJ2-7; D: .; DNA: TGTGCCAGTAGTATTCGTCAGTATGGCGAGCAGTACTTC; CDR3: CASSIRQYGEQYF
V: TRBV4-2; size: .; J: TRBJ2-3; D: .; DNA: TGTGCCAGCAGCCAAGATGCCGGGGGCGGAAATACGCAGTATTTT; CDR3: CASSQDAGGGNTQYF
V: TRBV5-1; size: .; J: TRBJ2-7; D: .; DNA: TGCGCCAGCAGCTTGGTGGTCAGCCCCTACGAGCAGTACTTC; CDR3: CASSLVVSPYEQYF
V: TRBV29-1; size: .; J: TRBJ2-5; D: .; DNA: TGCAGCGTGGGGGACCAAGAGACCCAGTACTTC; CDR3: CSVGDQETQYF
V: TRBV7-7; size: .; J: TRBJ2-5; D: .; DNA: TGTGCCAGCAGTCTTCTTTTGGACAGCCAAGAGACCCAGTACTTC; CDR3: CASSLLLDSQETQYF
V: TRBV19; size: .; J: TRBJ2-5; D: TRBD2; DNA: TGTGCCAGTAGTATGACTAGCGGGAGTATGGAGACCCAGTACTTC; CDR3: CASSMTSGSMETQYF
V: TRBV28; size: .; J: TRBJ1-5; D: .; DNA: TGTGCCAGCAGTATTCTCAGGGGTGGTCAGCCCCAGCATTTT; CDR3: CASSILRGGQPQHF
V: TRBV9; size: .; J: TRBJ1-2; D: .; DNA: TGTGCCAGCAGCTCAAACACACGGGACGGAGAGGCCTATGGCTACACCTTC; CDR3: CASSSNTRDGEAYGYTF
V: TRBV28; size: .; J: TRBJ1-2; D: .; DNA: TGTGCCAGCTATTCACGCTATGGCTACACCTTC; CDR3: CASYSRYGYTF
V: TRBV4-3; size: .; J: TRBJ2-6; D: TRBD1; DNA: TGCGCCAGCAGCCATCCGGGACAGGGATCTGGGGCCAACGTCCTGACTTTC; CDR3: CASSHPGQGSGANVLTF
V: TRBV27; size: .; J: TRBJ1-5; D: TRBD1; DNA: TGTGCCAGCACGCCCGGACAGGGAGGCAATCAGCCCCAGCATTTT; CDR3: CASTPGQGGNQPQHF
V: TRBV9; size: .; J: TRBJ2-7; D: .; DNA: TGTGCCAGCAGCGTAGAAGGATATACCTACGAGCAGTACTTC; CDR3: CASSVEGYTYEQYF
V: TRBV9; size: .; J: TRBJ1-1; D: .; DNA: TGTGCCAGCAGCGTCGAAGGCGTGAACACTGAAGCTTTCTTT; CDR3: CASSVEGVNTEAFF
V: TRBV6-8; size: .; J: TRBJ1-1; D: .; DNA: TGTGCCAGCAGTTACGAGGGCCGCACTGAAGCTTTCTTT; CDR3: CASSYEGRTEAFF
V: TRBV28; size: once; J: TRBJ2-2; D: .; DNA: TGTGCCAGCACCACGGCAGGGGCGAACACCGGGGAGCTGTTTTTT; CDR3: CASTTAGANTGELFF
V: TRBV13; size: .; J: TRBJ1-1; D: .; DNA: TGTGCCAGCAGCCTCCCTCAACTGAACACTGAAGCTTTCTTT; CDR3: CASSLPQLNTEAFF
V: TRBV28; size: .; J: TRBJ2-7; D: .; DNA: TGTGCCAGCAGTTTAATAGTCGCAGGATTCTACGAGCAGTACTTC; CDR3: CASSLIVAGFYEQYF
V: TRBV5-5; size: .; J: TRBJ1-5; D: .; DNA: TGTGCCAGCAGCTTGGCCTACAGCAACCATCAGCCCCAGCATTTT; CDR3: CASSLAYSNHQPQHF
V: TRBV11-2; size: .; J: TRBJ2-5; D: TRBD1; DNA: TGTGCCAGCATGGCCGGAGGGACAGGGGTAGGGACCCAGTACTTC; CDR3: CASMAGGTGVGTQYF
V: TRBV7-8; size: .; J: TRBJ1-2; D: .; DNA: TGTGCCAGCAGCCGGGGCCCCACCGGGGGGGCGGACACCTTC; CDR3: CASSRGPTGGADTF
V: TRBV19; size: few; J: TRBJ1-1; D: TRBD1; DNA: TGTGCCAGTAGGTCCCCCCAGGGGGCCACTGAAGCTTTCTTT; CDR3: CASRSPQGATEAFF
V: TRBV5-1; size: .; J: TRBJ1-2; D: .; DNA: TGCGCCAGCAGCGCGGGACAAAACTATGGCTACACCTTC; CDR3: CASSAGQNYGYTF
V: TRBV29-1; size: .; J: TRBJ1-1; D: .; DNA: TGCAGCGTCCAGCCCGGGACTACCGGCGCGAACACTGAAGCTTTCTTT; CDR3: CSVQPGTTGANTEAFF
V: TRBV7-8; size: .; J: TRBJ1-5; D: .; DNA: TGTGCCAGCACCCCCGGGGTTTCTAGCAATCAGCCCCAGCATTTT; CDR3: CASTPGVSSNQPQHF
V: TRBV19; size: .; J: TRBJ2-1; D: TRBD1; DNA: TGTGCCAGTAGCTACCGGGACAGGTCCTACAATGAGCAGTTCTTC; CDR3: CASSYRDRSYNEQFF
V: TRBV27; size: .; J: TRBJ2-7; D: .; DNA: TGTGCCAGCAGTTTCCAGGGGTCTCATACCGAGCAGTACTTC; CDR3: CASSFQGSHTEQYF
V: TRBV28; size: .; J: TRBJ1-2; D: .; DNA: TGTGCCAGCAGTTTGTTTGGCTATGGCTACACCTTC; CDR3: CASSLFGYGYTF
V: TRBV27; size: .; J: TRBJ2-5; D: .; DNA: TGTGCCAGCATGGGACTTCACGAGACCCAGTACTTC; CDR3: CASMGLHETQYF
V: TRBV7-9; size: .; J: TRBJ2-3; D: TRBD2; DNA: TGTGCCAGCAGCCAGGACGGGAGGGGGGATACGCAGTATTTT; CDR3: CASSQDGRGDTQYF
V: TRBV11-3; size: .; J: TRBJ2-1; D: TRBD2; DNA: TGTGCCAGCAGCTTAGATAGTGGGGGGGTTTACAATGAGCAGTTCTTC; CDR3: CASSLDSGGVYNEQFF
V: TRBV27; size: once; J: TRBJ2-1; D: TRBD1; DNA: TGTGCCAGCAGTCCGTTGGACAGGGAAGGCAATGAGCAGTTCTTC; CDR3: CASSPLDREGNEQFF
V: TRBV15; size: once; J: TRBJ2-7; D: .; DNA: TGTGCCACCAGCAGAAGGTCGGACGGCGAGCAGTACTTC; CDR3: CATSRRSDGEQYF
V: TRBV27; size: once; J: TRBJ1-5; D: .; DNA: TGTGCCAGCAGTTCCCGCGGCTATTTCGCCCAGCATTTT; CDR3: CASSSRGYFAQHF
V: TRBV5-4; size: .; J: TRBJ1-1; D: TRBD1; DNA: TGTGCCAGCAGCTTGGCCAAGGGACAGGGGAACACTGAAGCTTTCTTT; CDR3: CASSLAKGQGNTEAFF
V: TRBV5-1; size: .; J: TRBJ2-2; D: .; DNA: TGCGCCAGCAGCTTGGAATCTACCGGGGAGCTGTTTTTT; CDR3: CASSLESTGELFF
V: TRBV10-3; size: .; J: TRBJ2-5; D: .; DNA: TGTGCCGTACAATCGGAGGGTTGGCAAGAGACCCAGTACTTC; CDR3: CAVQSEGWQETQYF
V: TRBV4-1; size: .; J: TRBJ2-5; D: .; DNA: TGCGCCAGCAGCCCGGACAGCTCGGGAACAAGGGGGGAGACCCAGTACTTC; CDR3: CASSPDSSGTRGETQYF
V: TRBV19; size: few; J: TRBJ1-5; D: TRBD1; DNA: TGTGCCAGTAGTATAGACGACAGGGGGCATCAGCCCCAGCATTTT; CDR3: CASSIDDRGHQPQHF
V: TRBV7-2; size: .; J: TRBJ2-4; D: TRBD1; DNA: TGTGCCAGCAGCCAACCGGGACAGGGGGCAGTCGGAAACATTCAGTACTTC; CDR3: CASSQPGQGAVGNIQYF
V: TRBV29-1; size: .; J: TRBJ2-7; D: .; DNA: TGCAGCGTTGTCCCTCGGGAGAGCTCCTACGAGCAGTACTTC; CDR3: CSVVPRESSYEQYF
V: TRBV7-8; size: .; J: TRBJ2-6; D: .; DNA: TGTGCCAGTGCAAGTGTCTCTGGGGCCAACGTCCTGACTTTC; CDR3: CASASVSGANVLTF
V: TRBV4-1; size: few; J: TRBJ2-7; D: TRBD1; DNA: TGCGCCAGCAGCCAGCATATGCTAACAGGGGGCAGAGAGCAGTACTTC; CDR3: CASSQHMLTGGREQYF